A selection of T cell receptor beta chains follows, all from one sample in a study of neurological immune-mediated disorders. TCRdb independently ran MiXCR on the 5' RACE reads; one entry per CDR3 protein. The repertoire has about 65,000 distinct CDR3 sequences, 3.5% to 5% of them found once; the top ten carry around 2.7%. Material for sequencing was PBMCs. The receptors stem from a middle-aged man with multiple sclerosis. The CDR3 runs from the conserved cysteine through the conserved F or W. D genes are given only for firm matches. For some rows the clone size is stated as once, few or many, or as a class when expanded; others skip it.

d_call j_call v_call cdr3_length clone_size cdr3_aa cdr3_nt
TRBD1 TRBJ1-1 TRBV5-1 15 many CASSWGDRGNTEAFF TGCGCCAGCAGCTGGGGGGACAGGGGCAACACTGAAGCTTTCTTT
NA TRBJ2-2 TRBV5-1 16 many CASSRLPGPVAGELFF TGCGCCAGCAGCCGGCTACCGGGCCCCGTGGCCGGGGAGCTGTTTTTT
NA TRBJ1-2 TRBV7-9 13 many CASSVQTDYGYTF TGTGCCAGCAGCGTACAAACGGACTATGGCTACACCTTC
NA TRBJ1-5 TRBV28 17 many CASSPVAGGASNQPQHF TGTGCCAGCAGCCCCGTTGCCGGGGGCGCGAGCAATCAGCCCCAGCATTTT
TRBD1 TRBJ2-5 TRBV6-5 15 many CASSYRGPRGETQYF TGTGCCAGCAGTTACAGGGGGCCTCGTGGTGAGACCCAGTACTTC
TRBD2 TRBJ2-1 TRBV3-1 16 many CASSQDASGGANRQFF TGTGCCAGCAGCCAAGATGCTAGCGGGGGGGCCAACAGGCAGTTCTTC
NA TRBJ2-3 TRBV4-1 14 NA CASRDGGGLDTQYF TGCGCCAGTAGAGACGGCGGGGGCTTAGATACGCAGTATTTT
NA TRBJ1-3 TRBV6-5 16 many CASSYSAANSGNTIYF TGTGCCAGCAGTTACTCGGCAGCTAACTCTGGAAACACCATATATTTT
NA TRBJ2-7 TRBV20-1 15 few CSARDGTKSSYEQYF TGCAGTGCTAGGGACGGGACGAAAAGCTCCTACGAGCAGTACTTC
NA TRBJ2-3 TRBV7-2 17 many CASSGTPRGVRTDTQYF TGTGCCAGCAGCGGAACACCCAGGGGGGTACGGACAGATACGCAGTATTTT
NA TRBJ2-3 TRBV5-1 13 few CASSLQGGDTQYF TGCGCCAGCAGCTTACAGGGAGGGGATACGCAGTATTTT
TRBD1 TRBJ1-6 TRBV4-1 16 many CASSQGSGTENSPLHF TGCGCCAGCAGCCAAGGTTCCGGGACAGAAAATTCACCCCTCCACTTT
NA TRBJ1-5 TRBV18 15 many CASSPSKTPNQPQHF TGTGCCAGCTCACCGAGCAAGACACCTAATCAGCCCCAGCATTTT
TRBD1 TRBJ2-1 TRBV3-1 17 many CASSHSVGTGIYNEQFF TGTGCCAGCAGCCATAGCGTCGGGACAGGCATATACAATGAGCAGTTCTTC
NA TRBJ1-6 TRBV10-3 17 many CAISERSGATGNSPLNF TGTGCCATCAGTGAGAGGAGCGGCGCCACCGGTAATTCACCCCTCAACTTT
NA TRBJ1-6 TRBV20-1 14 few CSARGHADNSPLNF TGCAGTGCTAGGGGTCACGCAGATAATTCACCCCTCAACTTT
NA TRBJ2-7 TRBV9 15 many CASSPDLRSSYEQYF TGTGCCAGCAGCCCAGACTTGAGGAGCTCCTACGAGCAGTACTTC
TRBD1 TRBJ2-5 TRBV12-3/TRBV12-4 15 many CASSLEDRTQETQYF TGTGCCAGCAGTTTAGAGGACAGGACCCAAGAGACCCAGTACTTC
TRBD1 TRBJ1-2 TRBV5-1 15 many CASSYTLRDSYGYTF TGCGCCAGCAGCTACACACTAAGGGACAGCTATGGCTACACCTTC
TRBD1 TRBJ1-5 TRBV4-2 17 few CASSQVHRGRGNQPQNF TGTGCCAGCAGCCAAGTCCACAGGGGGCGAGGCAATCAGCCCCAGAATTTT
NA TRBJ2-3 TRBV12-3/TRBV12-4 12 many CASSSYQDTQYF TGTGCCAGCAGTTCATATCAAGATACGCAGTATTTT